This TCR beta chain was sequenced for a study of cytotoxic CD8 clonotypes in ibrutinib-treated CLL. Across the study: After a median approximately 12 months on treatment (6 to 36), response samples were drawn.

CDR1 is KGHSH and CDR2 is LQKENI in the germline V gene. The CDR3 consists of 14 residues. V was pared by 6 bases and J by 5 bases, with 7 bases of the junction left unmatched. Depth targeted 1 in 200,000 to 1 in 1 million T cells, averaging roughly 9.7x coverage per clonotype. TCRdb keeps only in-frame clones here, not all; method: immunoSEQ multiplex PCR. The data hold more than 85,000 clones, with around 73% observed a single time. The input for sequencing was PBMCs, taken after 12 months of ibrutinib treatment. This chain connects TRBV18 to TRBJ1-2, with 9 positions matching TRBD1. The clonotype was recovered from a human donor with chronic lymphocytic leukemia. The CDR3 protein is CASSPKQGAYGYTF. In DNA form, the CDR3 reads TGTGCCAGCTCCCCCAAACAGGGGGCTTATGGCTACACCTTC. Filled out from reference TRBV18 and TRBJ1-2, the complete variable domain reads NAGVMQNPRHLVRRRGQEARLRCSPMKGHSHVYWYRQLPEEGLKFMVYLQKENIIDESGMPKERFSAEFPKEGPSILRIQQVVRGDSAAYFCASSPKQGAYGYTFGSGTRLTVV.